A selection of T cell receptor beta chains follows, all from one sample in a study of early T cells in non-severe SARS-CoV-2 infection. TCRdb called the 5' RACE reads again in MiXCR, with one record for every CDR3 protein. The table has tens of thousands of distinct CDR3 sequences, about 13% seen once. Sample: whole blood. The receptors shown here come from an adult who was a healthcare worker with PCR-confirmed SARS-CoV-2 infection or an uninfected control (not recorded which). Each CDR3 is given with its conserved first and last residue. D genes are given only for firm matches. Some rows have no size entry. The others give once, few or many, or a class for an expanded clone.

TRBD1 TRBJ2-5 few TRBV7-6 TGTGCCAGCAGCTTAACGGGACAGGGCACCCAAGAGACCCAGTACTTC CASSLTGQGTQETQYF
NA TRBJ2-5 NA TRBV7-3 TGTGCCAGCAGCTTCAGGGTTGGAGAGACCCAGTACTTC CASSFRVGETQYF
NA TRBJ1-2 many TRBV5-5 TGTGCCAGCAGCTTGGAACTCGCGGGGCCTTATGGCTACACCTTC CASSLELAGPYGYTF
TRBD1 TRBJ2-5 few TRBV5-1 TGCGCCAGCAGCTTGGAAGTGGGACAGGGGGTGACCCAGTACTTC CASSLEVGQGVTQYF
NA TRBJ1-6 few TRBV28 TGTGCCAGCAGTTTCGTACCAGGAGGTTCACCCCTCCACTTT CASSFVPGGSPLHF
TRBD2 TRBJ2-2 NA TRBV4-3 TGCGCCAGCAGCCAAGCGGCTAGCGGGAGACAAGGGGAGCTGTTTTTT CASSQAASGRQGELFF
NA TRBJ2-3 NA TRBV11-2 TGTGCCAGCAGCTCCAACATGGGAGATACGCAGTATTTT CASSSNMGDTQYF
TRBD1 TRBJ1-5 NA TRBV19 TGTGCCAGTACCTCCGGGACAGGGGTTCAGCCCCAGCATTTT CASTSGTGVQPQHF
NA TRBJ2-5 few TRBV29-1 TGCAGCGTTGACGGCAGGGATCAAGAGACCCAGTACTTC CSVDGRDQETQYF
NA TRBJ1-1 NA TRBV29-1 TGCAGCGTTGAAGAGGGTAGGAGGGGAGAAGCTTTCTTT CSVEEGRRGEAFF
NA TRBJ2-7 many TRBV19 TGTGCCACCTCTGGGGGGTCTGGCTACGAGCAGTACTTC CATSGGSGYEQYF